Given below is one TCR beta chain in context. This entry is derived from a study of blood T cell repertoires in COVID-19. Study-wide background: From T cells, B-cell-depleted T cells, or PBMCs came the material, which was cDNA or gDNA.

This table comes from immunoSEQ multiplex PCR, and its TCRdb copy is limited to in-frame clones, with some not included. The repertoire holds about 27,000 clones, with about 89% as singletons. The junction had 6 bases not matched to a gene; V was cut back by 0 bases and J by 10 bases. This CDR3 is 14 amino acids long. Germline values: CDR1 KGHSH, CDR2 LQKENI. Sequencing input: peripheral blood. The V and J genes are TRBV18 and TRBJ2-1, with TRBD1 identical over 7 bases. The clonotype originates from a man aged 65 to 85 with active COVID-19. The CDR3 DNA sequence: TGTGCCAGCTCACCACCGGGGGCGACAGGGGAGCAGTTCTTC. Its protein product is CASSPPGATGEQFF. Supplemented by reference TRBV18 and TRBJ2-1, the full variable domain reads NAGVMQNPRHLVRRRGQEARLRCSPMKGHSHVYWYRQLPEEGLKFMVYLQKENIIDESGMPKERFSAEFPKEGPSILRIQQVVRGDSAAYFCASSPPGATGEQFFGPGTRLTVL.